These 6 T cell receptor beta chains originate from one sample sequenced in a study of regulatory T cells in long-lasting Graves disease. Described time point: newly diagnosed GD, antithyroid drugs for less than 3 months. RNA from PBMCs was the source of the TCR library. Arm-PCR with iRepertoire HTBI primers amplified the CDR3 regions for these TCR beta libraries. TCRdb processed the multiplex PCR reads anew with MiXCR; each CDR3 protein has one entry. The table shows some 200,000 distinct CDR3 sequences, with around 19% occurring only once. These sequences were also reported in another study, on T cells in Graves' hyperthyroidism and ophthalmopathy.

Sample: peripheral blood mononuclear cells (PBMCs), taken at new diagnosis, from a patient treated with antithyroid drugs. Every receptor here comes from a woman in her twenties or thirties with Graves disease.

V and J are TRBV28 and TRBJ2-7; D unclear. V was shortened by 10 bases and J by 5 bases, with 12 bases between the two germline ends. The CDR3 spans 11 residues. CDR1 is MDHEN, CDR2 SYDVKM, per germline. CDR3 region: CATLGGHEQYF. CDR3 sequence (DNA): TGTGCCACTCTCGGCGGCCACGAGCAGTACTTC.

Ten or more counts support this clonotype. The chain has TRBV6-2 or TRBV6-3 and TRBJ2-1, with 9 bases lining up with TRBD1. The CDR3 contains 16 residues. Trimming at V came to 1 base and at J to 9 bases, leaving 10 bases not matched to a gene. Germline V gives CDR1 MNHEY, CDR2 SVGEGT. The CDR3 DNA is TGTGCCAGCAGTTACTTTTCCTCCGGGACAGGGTCTGAGCAGTTCTTC. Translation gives CASSYFSSGTGSEQFF.

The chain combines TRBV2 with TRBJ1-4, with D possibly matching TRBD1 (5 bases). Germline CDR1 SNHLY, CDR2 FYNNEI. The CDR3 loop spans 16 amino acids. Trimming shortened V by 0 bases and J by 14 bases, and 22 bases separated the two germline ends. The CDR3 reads CASSEAATALSGMLFF. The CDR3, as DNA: TGTGCCAGCAGTGAAGCAGCGACAGCACTTTCGGGTATGCTGTTTTTT.

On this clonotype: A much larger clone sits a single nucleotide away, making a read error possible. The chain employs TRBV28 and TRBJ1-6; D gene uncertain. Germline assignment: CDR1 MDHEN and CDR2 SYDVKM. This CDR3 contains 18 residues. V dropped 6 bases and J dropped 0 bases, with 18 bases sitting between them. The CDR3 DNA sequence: TGTGCCAGCAGGCTTGATCACATGGGGAGCTCCTATAATTCACCCCTCCACTTT. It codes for CASRLDHMGSSYNSPLHF.

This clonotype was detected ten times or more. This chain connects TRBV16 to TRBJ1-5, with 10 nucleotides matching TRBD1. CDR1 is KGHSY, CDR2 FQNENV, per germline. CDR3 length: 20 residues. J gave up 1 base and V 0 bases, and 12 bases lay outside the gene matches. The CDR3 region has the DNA TGTGCCAGCAGCCAATCGCCGGCGACAGGGGGCTTTCGGAGCAATCAGCCCCAGCATTTT. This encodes CASSQSPATGGFRSNQPQHF.

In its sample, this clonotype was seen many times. The CDR3 spells CASRAGDTGELFF. The CDR3 region has the DNA TGTGCCAGCAGAGCGGGGGACACCGGGGAGCTGTTTTTT. The rearrangement uses TRBV9 and TRBJ2-2, with 8 bases matching TRBD2. Looked up from germline, CDR1 is SGDLS and CDR2 is YYNGEE. The trim removed 5 bases at V and 3 bases at J, leaving 0 bases unmatched. This CDR3 is 13 amino acids long.